This T cell receptor (beta chain) was sequenced during a study of metastatic and nonmetastatic thyroid tumors. Study overall: Repertoire comparisons spanned blood and tumor or nodule tissue from malignant and benign thyroid patients. Study observations and caveats: In blood and tumor, TCR beta diversity was reportedly significantly higher in malignant thyroid tumors than in benign nodules.

Original methodology: A papillary thyroid cancer distant-metastasis classifier was built from CDR3 differences across clinicopathological groups. TCRdb reprocessed the PCR reads using MiXCR. Here the V and J calls rest on TCRdb's processing, not on the authors' analysis. Altogether tens of thousands of clones are present, just under 25% being singletons, with the ten largest covering over 8.5%. CDR3 length: 15 amino acids. In germline, CDR1 is SGHRS, CDR2 YFSETQ. Every patient underwent thyroid surgery untreated. Regarding this clone: Its matching antigen is unknown. Compared with germline, one end of the junction differs, possibly owing to a read error.

Sequences were obtained from blood. The sequence derives from a female donor with papillary thyroid cancer or a benign thyroid nodule (not recorded which). Some clones in this sample may be carry-over from other donors' samples. V gene TRBV5-1 combines with J gene TRBJ2-1; D assignment may be TRBD1 or TRBD2 (5 bases each). CDR3: CASSSWDAAGYEQFF. CDR3 DNA sequence: TGCGCTAGCAGCTCTTGGGACGCCGCAGGCTATGAGCAGTTCTTC.